The sequence of this T cell receptor (beta chain) was determined in a study of cytomegalovirus exposure and HLA in healthy donors. This clone was observed a single time. Per the germline V gene, CDR1 is MDHEN and CDR2 is SYDVKM. The CDR3 spans 14 residues. The junction had 9 bases not matched to a gene; V was cut back by 6 bases and J by 8 bases. Vbeta (60) and Jbeta (13) primers were used in the PCR. Clones were read by immunoSEQ multiplex PCR, and TCRdb kept only the in-frame ones, dropping some. The sample lists hundreds of thousands of clones; 82% were seen once. The rearrangement uses TRBV28 and TRBJ1-2, with TRBD1 matching 10 bases. This TCR came from a man between 40 and 49 years old in good health and CMV-seropositive. Sequenced material: PBMCs. The CDR3 bases are TGTGCCAGCAGCCGCCGGGACAGGGGTGCCGGCTACACCTTC. It codes for CASSRRDRGAGYTF.